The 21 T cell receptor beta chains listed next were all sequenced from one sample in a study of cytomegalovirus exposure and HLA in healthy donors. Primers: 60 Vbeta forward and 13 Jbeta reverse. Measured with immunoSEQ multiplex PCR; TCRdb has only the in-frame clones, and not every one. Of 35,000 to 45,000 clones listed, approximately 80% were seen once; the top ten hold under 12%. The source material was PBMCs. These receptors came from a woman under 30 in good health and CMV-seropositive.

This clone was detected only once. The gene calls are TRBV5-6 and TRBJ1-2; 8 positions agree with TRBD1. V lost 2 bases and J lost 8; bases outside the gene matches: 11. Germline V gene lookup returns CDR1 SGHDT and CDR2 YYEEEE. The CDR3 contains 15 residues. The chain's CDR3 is CASSFQGAGMEGYTF. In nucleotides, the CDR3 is TGTGCCAGCAGCTTTCAGGGGGCGGGGATGGAAGGCTACACCTTC.

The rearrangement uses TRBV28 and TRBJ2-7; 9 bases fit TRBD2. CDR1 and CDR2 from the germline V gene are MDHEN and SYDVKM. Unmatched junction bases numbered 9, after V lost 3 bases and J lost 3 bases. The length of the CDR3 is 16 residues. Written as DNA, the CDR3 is TGTGCCAGCAGTTTCCGGCCACGACTAGCGGTCTACGAGCAGTACTTC. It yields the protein CASSFRPRLAVYEQYF.

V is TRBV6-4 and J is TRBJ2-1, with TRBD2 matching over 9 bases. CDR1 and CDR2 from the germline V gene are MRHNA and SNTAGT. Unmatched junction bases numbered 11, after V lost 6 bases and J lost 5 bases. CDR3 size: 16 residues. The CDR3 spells CASRPESGLANNEQFF. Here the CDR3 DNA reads TGTGCCAGCAGGCCAGAATCGGGACTAGCAAACAATGAGCAGTTCTTC.

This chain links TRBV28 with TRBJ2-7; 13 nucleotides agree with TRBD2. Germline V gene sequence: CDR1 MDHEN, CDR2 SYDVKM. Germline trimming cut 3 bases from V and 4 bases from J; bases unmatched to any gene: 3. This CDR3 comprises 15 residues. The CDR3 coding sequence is TGTGCCAGCAGTTTCCGGGGACTAGCGGGGTACGAGCAGTACTTC. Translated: CASSFRGLAGYEQYF.

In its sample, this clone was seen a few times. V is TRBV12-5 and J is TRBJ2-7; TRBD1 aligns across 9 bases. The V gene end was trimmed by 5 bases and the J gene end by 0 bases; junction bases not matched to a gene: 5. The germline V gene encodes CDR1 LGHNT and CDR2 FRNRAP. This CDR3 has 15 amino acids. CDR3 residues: CASGPGTGLSYEQYF. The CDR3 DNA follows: TGTGCTAGTGGTCCAGGGACAGGGCTCTCCTACGAGCAGTACTTC.

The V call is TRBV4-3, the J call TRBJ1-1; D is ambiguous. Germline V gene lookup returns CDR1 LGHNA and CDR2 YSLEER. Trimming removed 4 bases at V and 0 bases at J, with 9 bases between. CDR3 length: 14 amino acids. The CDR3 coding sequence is TGCGCCAGCAGCCCCACAGTTATGAACACTGAAGCTTTCTTT. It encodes CASSPTVMNTEAFF.

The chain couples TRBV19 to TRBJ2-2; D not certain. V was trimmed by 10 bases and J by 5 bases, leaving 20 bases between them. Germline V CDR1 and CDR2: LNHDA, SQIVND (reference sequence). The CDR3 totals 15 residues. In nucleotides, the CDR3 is TGTGCCACCCAAACCCTACCCACGCGAACCGGGGAGCTGTTTTTT. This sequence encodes CATQTLPTRTGELFF.

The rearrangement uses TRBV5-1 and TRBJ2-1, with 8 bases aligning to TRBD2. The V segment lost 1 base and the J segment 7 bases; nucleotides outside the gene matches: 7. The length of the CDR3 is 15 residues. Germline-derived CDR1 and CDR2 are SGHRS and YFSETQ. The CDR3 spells CASSLLGGGPNEQFF. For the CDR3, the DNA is TGCGCCAGCAGCTTGCTCGGGGGGGGCCCAAATGAGCAGTTCTTC.

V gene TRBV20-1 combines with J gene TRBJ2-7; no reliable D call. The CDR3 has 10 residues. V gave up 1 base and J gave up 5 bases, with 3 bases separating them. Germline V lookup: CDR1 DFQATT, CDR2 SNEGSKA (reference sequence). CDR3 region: CSARVNEQYF. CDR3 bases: TGCAGTGCTAGAGTTAACGAGCAGTACTTC.

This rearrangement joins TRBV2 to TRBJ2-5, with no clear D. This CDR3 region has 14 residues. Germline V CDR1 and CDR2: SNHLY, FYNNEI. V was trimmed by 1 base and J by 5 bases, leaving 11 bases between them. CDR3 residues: CASSEGLIGETQYF. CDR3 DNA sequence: TGTGCCAGCAGTGAAGGCCTGATCGGGGAGACCCAGTACTTC. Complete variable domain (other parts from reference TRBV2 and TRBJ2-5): EPEVTQTPSHQVTQMGQEVILRCVPISNHLYFYWYRQILGQKVEFLVSFYNNEISEKSEIFDDQFSVERPDGSNFTLKIRSTKLEDSAMYFCASSEGLIGETQYFGPGTRLLVL.

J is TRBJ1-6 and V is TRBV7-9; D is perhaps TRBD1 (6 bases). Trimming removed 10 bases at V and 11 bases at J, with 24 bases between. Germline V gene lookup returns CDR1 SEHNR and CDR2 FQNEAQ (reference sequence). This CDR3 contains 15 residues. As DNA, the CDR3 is TGTGCCACTCGGGAGGGGGGAGGAGTTTGGACACCCCTCCACTTT. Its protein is CATREGGGVWTPLHF.

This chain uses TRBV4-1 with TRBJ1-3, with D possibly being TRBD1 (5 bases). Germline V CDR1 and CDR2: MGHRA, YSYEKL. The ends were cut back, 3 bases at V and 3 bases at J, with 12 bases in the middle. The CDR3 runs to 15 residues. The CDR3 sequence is CASSHSGLGGNTIYF. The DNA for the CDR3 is TGCGCCAGCAGCCACTCAGGGTTGGGTGGAAACACCATATATTTT.

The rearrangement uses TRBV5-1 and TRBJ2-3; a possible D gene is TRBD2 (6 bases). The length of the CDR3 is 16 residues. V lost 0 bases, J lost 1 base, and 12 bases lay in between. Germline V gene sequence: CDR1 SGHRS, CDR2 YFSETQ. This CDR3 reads CASSLDPASGTDTQYF. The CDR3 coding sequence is TGCGCCAGCAGCTTGGACCCGGCTAGCGGCACAGATACGCAGTATTTT.

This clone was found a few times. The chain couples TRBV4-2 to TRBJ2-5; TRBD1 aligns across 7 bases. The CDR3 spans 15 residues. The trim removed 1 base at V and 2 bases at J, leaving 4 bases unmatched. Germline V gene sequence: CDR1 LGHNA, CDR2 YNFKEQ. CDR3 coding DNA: TGTGCCAGCAGCCAAGCGACAGGGACACAAGAGACCCAGTACTTC. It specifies CASSQATGTQETQYF.

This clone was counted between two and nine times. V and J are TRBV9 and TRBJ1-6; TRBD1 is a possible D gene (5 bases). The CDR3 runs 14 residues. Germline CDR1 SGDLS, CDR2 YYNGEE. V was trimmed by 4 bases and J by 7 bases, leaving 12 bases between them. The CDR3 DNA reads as TGTGCCAGCAGCTCTACAGGCCCAAATTCACCCCTCCACTTT. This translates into CASSSTGPNSPLHF.

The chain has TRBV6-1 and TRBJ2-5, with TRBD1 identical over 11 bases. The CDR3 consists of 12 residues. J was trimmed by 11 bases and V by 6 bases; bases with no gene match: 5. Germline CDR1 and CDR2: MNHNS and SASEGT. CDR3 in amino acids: CASRDRGREQYF. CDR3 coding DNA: TGTGCCAGCAGGGACAGGGGGCGTGAGCAGTACTTC.

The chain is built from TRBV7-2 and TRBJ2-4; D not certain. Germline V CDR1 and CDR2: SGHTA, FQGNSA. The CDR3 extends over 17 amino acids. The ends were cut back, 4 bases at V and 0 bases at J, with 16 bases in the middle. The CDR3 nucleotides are TGTGCCAGCAGCTCCGAAGGTTCAGGAATAGCCAAAAACATTCAGTACTTC. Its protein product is CASSSEGSGIAKNIQYF.

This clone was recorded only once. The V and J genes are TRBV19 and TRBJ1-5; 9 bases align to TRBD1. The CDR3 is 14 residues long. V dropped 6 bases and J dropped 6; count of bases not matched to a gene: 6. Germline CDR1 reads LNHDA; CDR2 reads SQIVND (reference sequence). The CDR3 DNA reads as TGTGCCAGTAGCTTAGGGACAGGGCGTCAGCCCCAGCATTTT. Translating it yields CASSLGTGRQPQHF.

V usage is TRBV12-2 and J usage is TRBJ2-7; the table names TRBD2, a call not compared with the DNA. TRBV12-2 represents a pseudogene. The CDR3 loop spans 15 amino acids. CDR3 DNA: TGTGCAAGTCGCTTAGTTCGCGGCCAATCCTACGAGCAGTACTTC. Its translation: CASRLVRGQSYEQYF.

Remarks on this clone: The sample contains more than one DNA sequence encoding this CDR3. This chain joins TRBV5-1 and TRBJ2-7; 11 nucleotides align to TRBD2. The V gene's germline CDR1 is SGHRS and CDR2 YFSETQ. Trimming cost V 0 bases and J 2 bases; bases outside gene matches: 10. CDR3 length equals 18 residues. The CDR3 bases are TGCGCCAGCAGCTTGGAGGGGACTAGCGGTTCTTATACCTACGAGCAGTACTTC. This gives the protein CASSLEGTSGSYTYEQYF.

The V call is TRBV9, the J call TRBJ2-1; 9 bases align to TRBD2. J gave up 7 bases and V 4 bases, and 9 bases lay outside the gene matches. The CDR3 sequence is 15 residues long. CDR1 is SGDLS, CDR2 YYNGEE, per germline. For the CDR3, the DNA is TGTGCCAGCAGCCCCCACGGGCGGGAGGGGAATGAGCAGTTCTTC. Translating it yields CASSPHGREGNEQFF.